This passage covers 26 T cell receptor beta chains from one sample sequenced in a study of blood T cell repertoires in COVID-19. Using immunoSEQ multiplex PCR, the repertoire was profiled, and TCRdb retains in-frame clones only, with some absent. The sample yields about 280,000 clones, 88% seen once. Sequenced: PBMCs or T cells enriched from blood (not recorded which). Every receptor here comes from a woman aged 25 to 45 who had recovered from COVID-19.

This chain joins TRBV28 and TRBJ2-7, with TRBD1 matching 9 bases. The V gene end was trimmed by 2 bases and the J gene end by 4 bases; junction bases not matched to a gene: 12. This CDR3 has 17 residues. Germline-derived CDR1 and CDR2 are MDHEN and SYDVKM. The CDR3 sequence is CASSLSQVYRGRYEQYF. In DNA form, the CDR3 reads TGTGCCAGCAGTTTAAGCCAGGTCTACAGGGGGCGGTACGAGCAGTACTTC.

The V call is TRBV6-5, the J call TRBJ1-3, with D uncertain. V lost 0 bases and J lost 0, with 6 bases in between. CDR3 length: 15 residues. CDR1 and CDR2 (germline): MNHEY, SVGAGI. CDR3 in amino acids: CASSYSPNSGNTIYF. The DNA of the CDR3 is TGTGCCAGCAGTTACTCCCCCAACTCTGGAAACACCATATATTTT.

The chain carries TRBV15 and TRBJ1-4; D may be TRBD1 (5 bases). CDR1 and CDR2 from the germline V gene are LNHNV and YYDKDF (reference sequence). This CDR3 has 15 residues. Between the trimmed V and J ends, which lost 3 bases and 8 bases, there was a span of 16 bases. The DNA for the CDR3 is TGTGCCACCAGCAGTAGGGGAATCGTAAGGGAAAAACTGTTTTTT. This translates into CATSSRGIVREKLFF.

The rearrangement links TRBV4-1 to TRBJ1-2; perhaps TRBD1 as D (5 bases). V lost 4 bases and J 2 bases, leaving 20 bases between the germline ends. This CDR3 is 17 amino acids long. Per germline, CDR1 MGHRA and CDR2 YSYEKL. The CDR3 DNA reads as TGCGCCAGCAGCCTGGAACCCCTTGGCCAGGGCAACTATGGCTACACCTTC. As protein: CASSLEPLGQGNYGYTF.

CDR3 region: CASSLSGGRGRAQYF. CDR3 sequence (DNA): TGTGCCAGCAGTTTATCTGGCGGGAGGGGAAGGGCCCAGTACTTC. This sequence joins TRBV28 and TRBJ2-5; 9 positions agree with TRBD2. There are 15 residues in the CDR3. With V trimmed by 1 base and J by 9 bases, 9 bases remained unmatched. Germline V gene lookup returns CDR1 MDHEN and CDR2 SYDVKM.

The chain has TRBV3-1 (or the pseudogene TRBV3-2) and TRBJ2-7; D may be TRBD2 (5 bases). This CDR3 has 14 amino acids. The germline V and J ends were trimmed by 4 bases and 2 bases, with 12 bases remaining between them. Germline V gives CDR1 LGHDT, CDR2 YNNKEL (reference sequence). For the CDR3, the DNA is TGTGCCAGCAGCCTACAACTAGGCCCCTACGAGCAGTACTTC. Protein: CASSLQLGPYEQYF.

This chain joins TRBV14 and TRBJ1-1, with 7 nucleotides matching TRBD1. The V segment lost 0 bases and the J segment 9 bases; nucleotides outside the gene matches: 4. The length of the CDR3 is 13 residues. Germline assignment: CDR1 SGHDN and CDR2 FVKESK. CDR3 bases: TGTGCCAGCAGCCAAGAGGACAGGCGGAAAGCTTTCTTT. Translation: CASSQEDRRKAFF.

This chain links TRBV5-1 with TRBJ2-3; D remains unclear. V was shortened by 4 bases and J by 4 bases, with 16 bases between the two germline ends. The CDR3 has 15 amino acids. The germline CDR1 and CDR2 sequences are SGHRS and YFSETQ. The CDR3 coding sequence is TGCGCCAGCAGCGGCGTGTCGAGGAGCGCAGATACGCAGTATTTT. Amino acids: CASSGVSRSADTQYF.

With respect to this clone: In the same sample, other DNA sequences code for this CDR3. The chain combines TRBV12-3 or TRBV12-4 with TRBJ1-4; D gene uncertain. V lost 4 bases to trimming and J lost 8 bases, with 5 bases between them. The CDR3 loop spans 11 amino acids. CDR3 sequence reads: CASSSEEKLFF. As DNA, the CDR3 is TGTGCCAGCAGTTCCGAGGAAAAACTGTTTTTT.

This chain joins TRBV5-1 and TRBJ1-3; TRBD1 matches 7 bases. The germline CDR1 and CDR2 sequences are SGHRS and YFSETQ. The CDR3 contains 19 residues. Unmatched junction bases numbered 16, after V lost 4 bases and J lost 0 bases. CDR3 amino acids: CASSLSGQTLAASGNTIYF. DNA of the CDR3: TGCGCCAGCAGCCTTTCGGGACAGACCTTAGCCGCCTCTGGAAACACCATATATTTT.

This clone showed up just a few times. The chain links TRBV11-2 to TRBJ2-2, with 10 bases lining up with TRBD2. Germline assignment: CDR1 SGHAT and CDR2 FQNNGV. The CDR3 is 16 residues long. V lost 6 bases to trimming and J lost 2 bases; unmatched junction nucleotides: 6. CDR3 sequence (DNA): TGTGCCAGCAGTTTCTTAGCGGGGGGTAACACCGGGGAGCTGTTTTTT. This codes for CASSFLAGGNTGELFF.

Many counts were recorded for this clone. This rearrangement joins TRBV4-1 to TRBJ2-1, with 7 bases identical to TRBD2. V trimming: 1 base; J trimming: 4 bases; junction bases outside the gene matches: 10. Germline V gene data show CDR1 as MGHRA and CDR2 as YSYEKL. The CDR3 length is 17 residues. As DNA, the CDR3 is TGCGCCAGCAGCCAAGTTGACCTGGGACTATCTTACAATGAGCAGTTCTTC. Translating gives CASSQVDLGLSYNEQFF.

V is TRBV10-3 and J is TRBJ2-2; the D gene is possibly TRBD2 (5 bases). This CDR3 spans 14 amino acids. The germline V and J ends were trimmed by 7 bases and 2 bases, with 11 bases remaining between them. Per germline, CDR1 ENHRY and CDR2 SYGVKD. CDR3 amino acids: CAITEDSNTGELFF. In DNA form, the CDR3 reads TGTGCCATCACGGAGGACTCTAACACCGGGGAGCTGTTTTTT.

The rearrangement uses TRBV5-6 and TRBJ2-7; TRBD1 matches at 7 bases. The trim removed 4 bases at V and 1 base at J, leaving 8 bases unmatched. The germline CDR1 and CDR2 sequences are SGHDT and YYEEEE. The CDR3 runs to 15 residues. The CDR3 DNA follows: TGTGCCAGCAGCGGCAAGACAGGGATTTCCTACGAGCAGTACTTC. It encodes CASSGKTGISYEQYF. The entire variable domain, with the rest obtained from reference TRBV5-6 and TRBJ2-7, is as follows: DAGVTQSPTHLIKTRGQQVTLRCSPKSGHDTVSWYQQALGQGPQFIFQYYEEEERQRGNFPDRFSGHQFPNYSSELNVNALLLGDSALYLCASSGKTGISYEQYFGPGTRLTVT.

As for this clone: Its ends do not fully match the called genes, so a read error is possible. The rearrangement links TRBV5-4 to TRBJ2-5; 10 bases line up with TRBD2. The germline V gene encodes CDR1 SGHNT and CDR2 YYREEE (reference sequence). The CDR3 totals 12 residues. DNA for the CDR3: TGTGCCAGCAGCTACGGGACTAGCGAAGCCCACTTC. This translates into CASSYGTSEAHF.

V is TRBV9 and J is TRBJ2-7; no definite D call. Trimming took off 2 bases at V and 3 bases at J, with 12 bases between the two ends. The germline V gene has CDR1 SGDLS and CDR2 YYNGEE. CDR3 length equals 14 residues. The CDR3 nucleotides are TGTGCCAGCAGCGTCCGGTCCTTTAACTACGAGCAGTACTTC. Translated, it gives CASSVRSFNYEQYF.

This chain links TRBV10-3 with TRBJ1-2; D is ambiguous. Germline V gives CDR1 ENHRY, CDR2 SYGVKD. The V end was cut by 3 bases, the J end by 0 bases, with 14 bases between. The CDR3 totals 16 residues. The DNA for the CDR3 is TGTGCCATCAGTGAAAGACCCCTGGCGGCTAACTATGGCTACACCTTC. This translates into CAISERPLAANYGYTF.

In this sample, this clone turned up once. The V gene is TRBV5-8, the J gene TRBJ2-7, with no clear D. This CDR3 spans 13 amino acids. Trimming removed 2 bases at V and 6 bases at J, with 12 bases between. Germline CDR1 and CDR2: SGHTS and YDEGEE. The CDR3 region is CASSFPSVSEQYF. The CDR3 DNA is TGTGCCAGCAGCTTTCCCTCCGTCTCCGAGCAGTACTTC.

The chain joins TRBV5-1 to TRBJ1-6; D possibly corresponds to TRBD1 (6 bases). This CDR3 has 15 amino acids. Germline V CDR1 and CDR2: SGHRS, YFSETQ. Between the trimmed V and J ends, which lost 0 bases and 10 bases, there was a span of 14 bases. The CDR3: CASSLDQGTGSPLHF. In DNA, the CDR3 is TGCGCCAGCAGCTTGGATCAGGGGACGGGATCACCCCTCCACTTT. Full variable domain (remainder filled in from reference TRBV5-1 and TRBJ1-6): KAGVTQTPRYLIKTRGQQVTLSCSPISGHRSVSWYQQTPGQGLQFLFEYFSETQRNKGNFPGRFSGRQFSNSRSEMNVSTLELGDSALYLCASSLDQGTGSPLHFGNGTRLTVT.

This chain joins TRBV5-1 and TRBJ2-7; TRBD2 aligns across 7 bases. Unmatched junction bases numbered 8, after V lost 4 bases and J lost 4 bases. The germline gives CDR1 SGHRS, CDR2 YFSETQ. CDR3 length: 14 amino acids. The CDR3 nucleotides read TGCGCCAGCAGCGACCTGGGGGGAGGGTACGAGCAGTACTTC. Encoded protein: CASSDLGGGYEQYF.

The chain is built from TRBV15 and TRBJ1-3; D gene ambiguous. Germline CDR1 is LNHNV and CDR2 is YYDKDF (reference sequence). The CDR3 covers 14 residues. Trimming took 7 bases from V and 0 from J, leaving 10 bases between them. CDR3 sequence (DNA): TGTGCCACCACCCACGACATCTCTGGAAACACCATATATTTT. It is translated as CATTHDISGNTIYF.

This chain links TRBV11-2 with TRBJ2-1, with TRBD2 matching 9 bases. Germline V gene data show CDR1 as SGHAT and CDR2 as FQNNGV. The CDR3 is 16 residues long. V lost 5 bases to trimming and J lost 3 bases; unmatched junction nucleotides: 8. CDR3 nucleotide sequence: TGTGCCAGCAGCCATCTAGCGGGGACTATCTACAATGAGCAGTTCTTC. Translation gives CASSHLAGTIYNEQFF.

The chain uses TRBV5-5 and TRBJ1-6; a possible D gene is TRBD1 (5 bases). V lost 2 bases and J lost 7, with 10 bases in between. The germline V gene has CDR1 SGHKS and CDR2 YYEKEE (reference sequence). CDR3 length equals 14 residues. The CDR3 protein is CASSFPRGNSPLHF. The CDR3 DNA sequence: TGTGCCAGCAGCTTTCCCCGGGGGAATTCACCCCTCCACTTT. Combining the CDR3 with reference TRBV5-5 and TRBJ1-6 gives the whole variable domain DAGVTQSPTHLIKTRGQQVTLRCSPISGHKSVSWYQQVLGQGPQFIFQYYEKEERGRGNFPDRFSARQFPNYSSELNVNALLLGDSALYLCASSFPRGNSPLHFGNGTRLTVT.

This rearrangement joins TRBV19 to TRBJ2-1; 8 positions agree with TRBD2. After removal of 1 base from V and 7 bases from J, the junction contained 3 bases not matched to a gene. The CDR3 consists of 14 residues. The germline V gene encodes CDR1 LNHDA and CDR2 SQIVND (reference sequence). The CDR3 DNA is TGTGCCAGTAGTATAGGACTAGCGACGAATGAGCAGTTCTTC. This codes for CASSIGLATNEQFF.

The chain employs TRBV5-1 and TRBJ2-7; 7 positions match TRBD2. Germline V CDR1 and CDR2: SGHRS, YFSETQ. V dropped 0 bases and J dropped 6; count of bases not matched to a gene: 12. This CDR3 has 16 residues. The CDR3 sequence is CASSLDEGGPAGEQYF. The CDR3 region has the DNA TGCGCCAGCAGCTTGGATGAGGGAGGGCCGGCGGGCGAGCAGTACTTC.

This clone was counted only a few times. The chain recombines TRBV5-1 with TRBJ2-3; 7 bases are a match to TRBD2. V lost 2 bases to trimming and J lost 1 base; unmatched junction nucleotides: 4. Germline-derived CDR1 and CDR2 are SGHRS and YFSETQ. This CDR3 contains 15 residues. The CDR3 loop reads CASSLREVGTDTQYF. The CDR3 DNA sequence: TGCGCCAGCAGCTTACGGGAGGTGGGCACAGATACGCAGTATTTT.